Shown below are 32 T cell receptor beta chains from a single sample sequenced in a study of blood T cell repertoires in COVID-19. TCRdb's copy holds only in-frame clones and misses some; the assay was immunoSEQ multiplex PCR. The sample lists 120,000 or so clones, around 80% seen once, with roughly a sixth in the top ten. The sequencing input was peripheral blood. These receptor sequences come from a man younger than 45 with COVID-19, enrolled during active disease.

The V and J genes are TRBV15 and TRBJ1-1; TRBD1 is a possible D gene (5 bases). The germline V gene has CDR1 LNHNV and CDR2 YYDKDF (reference sequence). The V gene lost 0 bases and the J gene lost 6 bases, with 11 bases spanning the gap. The CDR3 contains 14 residues. The CDR3 DNA follows: TGTGCCACCAGCAGAGATTCAGGGTACCCTGAAGCTTTCTTT. This codes for CATSRDSGYPEAFF.

The gene calls are TRBV2 and TRBJ1-1; 7 nucleotides align to TRBD1. Germline CDR1 SNHLY, CDR2 FYNNEI. The CDR3 sequence is 14 residues long. The trim removed 0 bases at V and 5 bases at J, leaving 3 bases unmatched. DNA for the CDR3: TGTGCCAGCAGTGAAGCGACAGGGAAAACTGAAGCTTTCTTT. It codes for CASSEATGKTEAFF.

The CDR3 protein is CASSLNRSANYGYTF. DNA of the CDR3: TGCGCCAGCAGCTTGAACAGGAGCGCTAACTATGGCTACACCTTC. V usage is TRBV5-1 and J usage is TRBJ1-2; the D gene is possibly TRBD1 (5 bases). V dropped 1 base and J dropped 0 bases, with 10 bases sitting between them. Germline V gene sequence: CDR1 SGHRS, CDR2 YFSETQ. The CDR3 consists of 15 residues.

This clone has only a few counts. The chain employs TRBV30 and TRBJ1-5; a weak D match, TRBD1 (5 bases). The CDR3 is 13 amino acids. With 2 bases removed from V and 7 bases from J, the gap between germline ends came to 12 bases. Germline V lookup: CDR1 GTSNPN, CDR2 SVGIG (reference sequence). Here the CDR3 reads CAWSSGLGQPQHF. For the CDR3, the DNA is TGTGCCTGGAGTTCAGGGCTTGGGCAGCCCCAGCATTTT.

This clone showed up just a few times. This chain connects TRBV19 to TRBJ2-7; D not certain. V was pared by 9 bases and J by 2 bases, with 8 bases between. CDR1 and CDR2 from the germline V gene are LNHDA and SQIVND (reference sequence). The CDR3 sequence is 11 residues long. CDR3 loop: CASGWAYEQYF. The CDR3 DNA is TGTGCCAGCGGGTGGGCCTACGAGCAGTACTTC.

V is TRBV3-1 (or the pseudogene TRBV3-2) and J is TRBJ2-2, with 7 bases that match TRBD2. Germline CDR1 reads LGHDT; CDR2 reads YNNKEL (reference sequence). There are 16 residues in the CDR3. Trimming at V came to 3 bases and at J to 3 bases, leaving 7 bases not matched to a gene. CDR3 sequence (DNA): TGTGCCAGCAGCCACTTTGCTAGCGGATACACCGGGGAGCTGTTTTTT. This codes for CASSHFASGYTGELFF.

This clone came up once. The CDR3 is CAGGTSGGAVTGELFF. Here the CDR3 DNA reads TGTGCCGGAGGGACTAGCGGGGGGGCAGTCACCGGGGAGCTGTTTTTT. V is TRBV5-4 and J is TRBJ2-2; 16 positions agree with TRBD2. CDR1 and CDR2 from the germline V gene are SGHNT and YYREEE (reference sequence). The CDR3 is 16 amino acids. Losses at the gene ends were 10 bases for V and 4 bases for J; bases not matched to a gene: 7.

The V and J genes are TRBV9 and TRBJ2-5; TRBD2 matches 7 bases. The CDR3 loop spans 15 amino acids. Germline CDR1 and CDR2: SGDLS and YYNGEE. The V and J ends lost 2 bases and 1 base, in that order; junction bases with no gene match: 5. The CDR3: CASSVEGGPQETQYF. CDR3 nucleotides: TGTGCCAGCAGCGTCGAGGGAGGGCCCCAAGAGACCCAGTACTTC.

This rearrangement joins TRBV5-8 to TRBJ2-2; D is perhaps TRBD2 (6 bases). Germline loops: CDR1 SGHTS, CDR2 YDEGEE. The CDR3 loop spans 15 amino acids. The ends were cut back, 4 bases at V and 1 base at J, with 11 bases in the middle. Here the CDR3 reads CASSPGTRNTGELFF. The CDR3 DNA reads TGTGCCAGCAGCCCCGGGACTCGGAACACCGGGGAGCTGTTTTTT.

V gene TRBV25-1 combines with J gene TRBJ1-1; 7 bases line up with TRBD1. J lost 0 bases, V lost 3 bases, and 4 bases had no gene match. There are 15 residues in the CDR3. CDR1 and CDR2 (germline): MGHDK, SYGVNS. CDR3 protein: CASSEGQLMNTEAFF. The CDR3 nucleotides are TGTGCCAGCAGTGAGGGACAGCTTATGAACACTGAAGCTTTCTTT.

This clone was picked up one time. The chain recombines TRBV27 with TRBJ2-1; the match to TRBD2 covers 8 bases. The CDR3 length is 17 residues. Germline CDR1 MNHEY, CDR2 SMNVEV (reference sequence). The trim removed 5 bases at V and 8 bases at J, leaving 17 bases unmatched. Here the CDR3 reads CASSLLRVSGEFDEQFF. In DNA form, the CDR3 reads TGTGCCAGCAGTCTGCTCCGAGTTAGCGGGGAATTTGATGAGCAGTTCTTC.

This chain uses TRBV28 with TRBJ1-5; TRBD1 agrees at 9 bases. With 6 bases clipped from V and 4 bases from J, the junction kept 7 bases outside the gene matches. The CDR3 runs to 15 residues. Germline V gives CDR1 MDHEN, CDR2 SYDVKM. CDR3 residues: CASSPAGQGNQPQHF. The CDR3 DNA follows: TGTGCCAGCAGCCCCGCGGGACAGGGAAATCAGCCCCAGCATTTT.

The chain couples TRBV19 to TRBJ2-7; tentatively, D is TRBD1 (5 bases). Trimming shortened V by 5 bases and J by 1 base, and 15 bases separated the two germline ends. Germline V gene data show CDR1 as LNHDA and CDR2 as SQIVND (reference sequence). The CDR3 spans 15 residues. This CDR3 reads CASSETVGPSYEQYF. The DNA for the CDR3 is TGTGCCAGTAGTGAGACGGTGGGGCCTTCCTACGAGCAGTACTTC.

The rearrangement links TRBV9 to TRBJ2-3; possibly TRBD1 for D (6 bases). CDR1 is SGDLS, CDR2 YYNGEE, per germline. CDR3 length: 14 residues. The germline V and J ends were trimmed by 6 bases and 2 bases, with 13 bases remaining between them. The CDR3 DNA reads as TGTGCCAGCACTCCAACAGGGCTCACAGATACGCAGTATTTT. Its protein is CASTPTGLTDTQYF.

This sequence joins TRBV6-1 and TRBJ2-1, with 7 positions matching TRBD2. The CDR3 contains 15 residues. Unmatched junction bases numbered 8, after V lost 3 bases and J lost 6 bases. Germline V lookup: CDR1 MNHNS, CDR2 SASEGT. As DNA, the CDR3 is TGTGCCAGCAGTGACCCGCGGGCTAGCGGCAATGAGCAGTTCTTC. Its translation: CASSDPRASGNEQFF.

As for this clone: An end of the junction does not agree with germline; a read error may underlie this. J is TRBJ1-1 and V is TRBV7-9; 7 bases agree with TRBD1. The CDR3 has 14 residues. Germline assignment: CDR1 SEHNR and CDR2 FQNEAQ (reference sequence). In DNA form, the CDR3 reads TGTGCCGGCAGCTTAGTAGAGGGGGCGGTTGAAGCTTTCTTT. This gives the protein CAGSLVEGAVEAFF.

V usage is TRBV18 and J usage is TRBJ2-3; 10 positions match TRBD2. The germline V gene has CDR1 KGHSH and CDR2 LQKENI. V dropped 2 bases and J dropped 5; count of bases not matched to a gene: 7. The CDR3 consists of 16 residues. The CDR3 nucleotides read TGTGCCAGCTCACCAGCGGTGGCTAGCGGGGGAGATACGCAGTATTTT. This sequence encodes CASSPAVASGGDTQYF. Together with reference TRBV18 and TRBJ2-3, the CDR3 gives the full variable domain: NAGVMQNPRHLVRRRGQEARLRCSPMKGHSHVYWYRQLPEEGLKFMVYLQKENIIDESGMPKERFSAEFPKEGPSILRIQQVVRGDSAAYFCASSPAVASGGDTQYFGPGTRLTVL.

The genes are TRBV4-1 and TRBJ2-5, with D possibly TRBD2 on 5 matching bases. Trimming removed 0 bases at V and 6 bases at J, with 14 bases between. Germline CDR1 reads MGHRA; CDR2 reads YSYEKL. CDR3 size: 15 residues. The CDR3 nucleotides are TGCGCCAGCAGCCAAGATCGTAACAGAGGGAAGACCCAGTACTTC. It codes for CASSQDRNRGKTQYF.

V is TRBV6-5 and J is TRBJ1-2; TRBD1 agrees at 12 bases. CDR1 and CDR2 (germline): MNHEY, SVGAGI. Trimming took 5 bases from V and 5 from J; bases not matched to a gene: 6. The CDR3 length is 15 residues. The chain's CDR3 is CASSPPGQGAYGYTF. CDR3 DNA: TGTGCCAGCAGTCCGCCGGGACAGGGGGCATATGGCTACACCTTC.

The chain has TRBV5-4 and TRBJ2-1, with 8 bases aligning to TRBD2. The V and J ends lost 0 bases and 3 bases, in that order; junction bases with no gene match: 5. The germline gives CDR1 SGHNT, CDR2 YYREEE (reference sequence). This CDR3 region has 16 residues. Here the CDR3 reads CASSLEAGEFYNEQFF. The CDR3 bases are TGTGCCAGCAGCTTGGAAGCGGGAGAGTTCTACAATGAGCAGTTCTTC.

The chain couples TRBV2 to TRBJ2-5, with D possibly TRBD2 on 6 matching bases. Deletions cut 6 bases from V and 5 bases from J, with 16 bases between. Per the germline V gene, CDR1 is SNHLY and CDR2 is FYNNEI. The CDR3 is 14 amino acids. CDR3 nucleotides: TGTGCCAGCAGGGCGGTGGGGGGTTGGGAGACCCAGTACTTC. It encodes CASRAVGGWETQYF.

J is TRBJ2-3 and V is TRBV18, with TRBD2 matching 10 bases. This CDR3 is built from 15 residues. J was trimmed by 6 bases and V by 0 bases; bases with no gene match: 3. Per the germline V gene, CDR1 is KGHSH and CDR2 is LQKENI. Here the CDR3 reads CASSPPLAGADTQYF. CDR3 nucleotide sequence: TGTGCCAGCTCACCACCGCTAGCGGGAGCCGATACGCAGTATTTT.

This sequence joins TRBV7-6 and TRBJ2-3, with D perhaps TRBD1 (5 bases). Germline lookup yields CDR1 SGHVS and CDR2 FNYEAQ. The V end was cut by 1 base, the J end by 3 bases, with 11 bases between. The CDR3 spans 15 residues. The CDR3 sequence is CASSLGGLSTDTQYF. CDR3 DNA sequence: TGTGCCAGCAGCTTAGGGGGCCTAAGTACAGATACGCAGTATTTT.

This chain links TRBV7-9 with TRBJ2-3; TRBD2 is a possible D gene (7 bases). CDR3 length: 15 residues. Per germline, CDR1 SEHNR and CDR2 FQNEAQ (reference sequence). Trimming stripped 1 base from V and 2 bases from J, with 10 bases between. CDR3 amino acids: CASSLVAGATDTQYF. The CDR3 DNA sequence: TGTGCCAGCAGCTTAGTCGCGGGGGCCACAGATACGCAGTATTTT.

This clone was observed a single time. V gene TRBV3-1 (or the pseudogene TRBV3-2) combines with J gene TRBJ2-5; a possible D gene is TRBD2 (5 bases). Trimming took 1 base from V and 5 from J, leaving 8 bases between them. CDR3 size: 13 residues. From germline, CDR1 is LGHDT and CDR2 YNNKEL (reference sequence). The CDR3: CASSQGGEETQYF. The CDR3 DNA reads as TGTGCCAGCAGCCAAGGGGGAGAGGAGACCCAGTACTTC.

This chain uses TRBV9 with TRBJ1-6; no definite D call. This CDR3 spans 16 amino acids. CDR1 is SGDLS, CDR2 YYNGEE, per germline. V lost 3 bases and J lost 7, with 17 bases in between. Here the CDR3 reads CASSATAWSRNSPLHF. The CDR3 DNA follows: TGTGCCAGCAGCGCGACCGCGTGGTCTAGGAATTCACCCCTCCACTTT.

A few counts support this clone. V usage is TRBV29-1 and J usage is TRBJ1-2; the D gene is possibly TRBD1 (5 bases). The CDR3 runs to 11 residues. CDR1 SQVTM and CDR2 ANQGSEA come from the germline V gene. V was pared by 2 bases and J by 7 bases, with 8 bases between. CDR3 sequence reads: CSVEQGSGYTF. CDR3 nucleotides: TGCAGCGTTGAACAGGGTTCTGGCTACACCTTC.

The genes are TRBV5-6 and TRBJ2-1; no reliable D call. CDR1 and CDR2 from the germline V gene are SGHDT and YYEEEE. Trimming removed 0 bases from V and 0 bases from J, with 4 bases in between. The CDR3 consists of 14 residues. CDR3 coding DNA: TGTGCCAGCAGCTTGGTACTCTCCTACAATGAGCAGTTCTTC. As protein: CASSLVLSYNEQFF. The whole variable domain, remainder taken from reference TRBV5-6 and TRBJ2-1, is DAGVTQSPTHLIKTRGQQVTLRCSPKSGHDTVSWYQQALGQGPQFIFQYYEEEERQRGNFPDRFSGHQFPNYSSELNVNALLLGDSALYLCASSLVLSYNEQFFGPGTRLTVL.

The chain carries TRBV9 and TRBJ2-5, with TRBD1 identical over 7 bases. The germline gives CDR1 SGDLS, CDR2 YYNGEE. This CDR3 has 13 amino acids. V trimming: 3 bases; J trimming: 5 bases; junction bases outside the gene matches: 4. This CDR3 reads CASSEETGETQYF. CDR3 DNA: TGTGCCAGCAGCGAGGAGACAGGGGAGACCCAGTACTTC.

V and J are TRBV7-3 and TRBJ2-7; 12 nucleotides line up with TRBD2. The germline CDR1 and CDR2 sequences are SGHTA and FQGTGA. Trimming took 5 bases from V and 0 from J; bases not matched to a gene: 2. The CDR3 covers 15 residues. CDR3 sequence: CASSRTSGNSYEQYF. The CDR3 DNA is TGTGCCAGCAGCCGGACTAGCGGGAACTCCTACGAGCAGTACTTC. Full variable domain (remainder filled in from reference TRBV7-3 and TRBJ2-7): GAGVSQTPSNKVTEKGKYVELRCDPISGHTALYWYRQSLGQGPEFLIYFQGTGAADDSGLPNDRFFAVRPEGSVSTLKIQRTERGDSAVYLCASSRTSGNSYEQYFGPGTRLTVT.

This chain links TRBV24-1 with TRBJ1-4; 9 bases are shared with TRBD1. The CDR3 has 17 residues. Trimming took 5 bases from V and 3 from J; bases not matched to a gene: 9. Germline V gene lookup returns CDR1 KGHDR and CDR2 SFDVKD. The CDR3 sequence is CATSVGQGGGANEKLFF. The DNA of the CDR3 is TGTGCCACCAGTGTGGGACAGGGCGGAGGGGCTAATGAAAAACTGTTTTTT.

This clone was observed a handful of times. The chain uses TRBV7-2 and TRBJ2-1, with 9 bases aligning to TRBD2. CDR1 and CDR2 from the germline V gene are SGHTA and FQGNSA. Trimming took 2 bases from V and 6 from J; bases not matched to a gene: 5. The CDR3 covers 15 residues. In DNA form, the CDR3 reads TGTGCCAGCAGCTTATTCCTAGCGGGGAGCAATGAGCAGTTCTTC. Translating it yields CASSLFLAGSNEQFF.